This T cell receptor (beta chain) was retrieved from a study of T cell changes during pregnancy in multiple sclerosis. Sequenced by immunoSEQ multiplex PCR; TCRdb stores in-frame clones only, minus some. Among over 20,000 clones listed, 87% were seen once. CDR3 size: 15 residues. Germline lookup yields CDR1 MNHEY and CDR2 SMNVEV (reference sequence). V lost 3 bases to trimming and J lost 2 bases, with 11 bases between them. The material was CD8+ T cells from peripheral blood mononuclear cells, obtained after pregnancy. This clonotype originated in a female donor with multiple sclerosis, enrolled in a pregnancy study. The V and J genes are TRBV27 and TRBJ2-1; unclear D gene. This CDR3 reads CASSFVPITYNEQFF. DNA for the CDR3: TGTGCCAGCAGTTTCGTTCCTATTACCTACAATGAGCAGTTCTTC.